The rows below give T cell receptor beta chains drawn from one sample of a study of cytomegalovirus exposure and HLA in healthy donors. The assay was immunoSEQ multiplex PCR, and TCRdb's table has in-frame clones only and misses some. The data contain 90,000 to 95,000 clones, around 76% of them singletons. Material: PBMCs. These receptors came from a man aged 25-40 years in good health and CMV-seronegative. CDR3s leave out the opening cysteine and the closing phenylalanine or tryptophan. The order of the fields is J gene, V gene, CDR3 protein.

j_call: TRBJ2-1; v_call: TRBV7-2; cdr3_aa: ASREAGGRVNEQF
j_call: TRBJ2-7; v_call: TRBV9; cdr3_aa: ASSEETSGDEQY
j_call: TRBJ1-5; v_call: TRBV18; cdr3_aa: ASSSTGQQPQH
j_call: TRBJ1-6; v_call: TRBV27; cdr3_aa: ASSWGQGNSPLH
j_call: TRBJ2-1; v_call: TRBV12-5; cdr3_aa: ASGLVRSASGGAYNEQF
j_call: TRBJ1-2; v_call: TRBV6-6; cdr3_aa: ASIQSGTGVYGYT
j_call: TRBJ1-5; v_call: TRBV20-1; cdr3_aa: SAPSTGNQH
j_call: TRBJ1-1; v_call: TRBV9; cdr3_aa: ASSPTGLNTEAF
j_call: TRBJ2-3; v_call: TRBV7-6; cdr3_aa: ASSLGSGQGPVRDTQY
j_call: TRBJ1-2; v_call: TRBV7-9; cdr3_aa: ASSSQGALSGYT
j_call: TRBJ1-1; v_call: TRBV6-4; cdr3_aa: ASSDNTGSHAF
j_call: TRBJ2-5; v_call: TRBV5-4; cdr3_aa: ASSRTSGRASETQY
j_call: TRBJ2-3; v_call: TRBV11-1; cdr3_aa: ASSPQTSTDTQY
j_call: TRBJ2-7; v_call: TRBV5-4; cdr3_aa: ASSQYRGGGLTYEQY
j_call: TRBJ2-7; v_call: TRBV9; cdr3_aa: ASSSALGGTSSEQY
j_call: TRBJ2-5; v_call: TRBV2; cdr3_aa: ASSQKETQY
j_call: TRBJ1-2; v_call: TRBV2; cdr3_aa: ASSRTGVINYGYT
j_call: TRBJ1-4; v_call: TRBV11-2; cdr3_aa: ASSSGIEANEKLF
j_call: TRBJ1-2; v_call: TRBV7-2; cdr3_aa: ASSLYTTYYGYT
j_call: TRBJ1-1; v_call: TRBV6-5; cdr3_aa: ASSPLLNTEAF
j_call: TRBJ1-1; v_call: TRBV5-6; cdr3_aa: ASSFAGGSTEAF
j_call: TRBJ1-4; v_call: TRBV21-1; cdr3_aa: ASSSLTEGDEKLF
j_call: TRBJ2-3; v_call: TRBV11-3; cdr3_aa: ASSLGTGEESDTQY
j_call: TRBJ1-3; v_call: TRBV6-5; cdr3_aa: ASSYRQGVAGNTIY
j_call: TRBJ1-1; v_call: TRBV15; cdr3_aa: ATSARTFTPEAF
j_call: TRBJ1-1; v_call: TRBV18; cdr3_aa: ASSPQTMNTEAF
j_call: TRBJ2-3; v_call: TRBV27; cdr3_aa: ASSLAPHQADTQY
j_call: TRBJ1-1; v_call: TRBV6-1; cdr3_aa: ASRRTGMGYTEAF
j_call: TRBJ1-1; v_call: TRBV25-1; cdr3_aa: ASRIPGQGETK
j_call: TRBJ2-3; v_call: TRBV29-1; cdr3_aa: SASHDDRAVTDTQY
j_call: TRBJ1-6; v_call: TRBV6-5; cdr3_aa: ASRAGNSPLH
j_call: TRBJ2-7; v_call: TRBV7-2; cdr3_aa: ASSLGDRVSEQY
j_call: TRBJ1-2; v_call: TRBV27; cdr3_aa: ASSLTPGQQLYT
j_call: TRBJ1-2; v_call: TRBV27; cdr3_aa: ASSTRQGRTNYGYT
j_call: TRBJ1-1; v_call: TRBV7-3; cdr3_aa: ASSLTETNTEAF
j_call: TRBJ2-3; v_call: TRBV27; cdr3_aa: ASRTGTDTQY
j_call: TRBJ2-1; v_call: TRBV19; cdr3_aa: ASSIWTGVGNEQF
j_call: TRBJ1-1; v_call: TRBV7-2; cdr3_aa: ASSLMSSTTEAF
j_call: TRBJ1-1; v_call: TRBV15; cdr3_aa: ATSRVAQGGTEAF
j_call: TRBJ1-1; v_call: TRBV6-1; cdr3_aa: ASKTQGDLEAF
j_call: TRBJ1-1; v_call: TRBV7-2; cdr3_aa: ASSLRERKSEAF
j_call: TRBJ2-7; v_call: TRBV6-6; cdr3_aa: ASRGTSGGYEQY
j_call: TRBJ1-2; v_call: TRBV27; cdr3_aa: ASSLSTGNYGYT
j_call: TRBJ2-3; v_call: TRBV4-3; cdr3_aa: ASSQEREDTQY
j_call: TRBJ1-2; v_call: TRBV7-9; cdr3_aa: ASSLVRSGESGYT
j_call: TRBJ2-1; v_call: TRBV27; cdr3_aa: ASSPRVIGGKRKNEQF
j_call: TRBJ2-2; v_call: TRBV7-3; cdr3_aa: ASSLYASGSAGELF
j_call: TRBJ1-5; v_call: TRBV2; cdr3_aa: ASIRTWGQPQH
j_call: TRBJ1-4; v_call: TRBV6-5; cdr3_aa: ASSYRGQSEEKLF
j_call: TRBJ2-1; v_call: TRBV4-2; cdr3_aa: ASSQAAFPVTQIGSSYNEQF
j_call: TRBJ1-3; v_call: TRBV7-3; cdr3_aa: ASSLGPFSGNTIY
j_call: TRBJ1-6; v_call: TRBV4-2; cdr3_aa: ASSQEIFGTGVSPLH
j_call: TRBJ2-7; v_call: TRBV7-6; cdr3_aa: ASSPKAVARGGEQY